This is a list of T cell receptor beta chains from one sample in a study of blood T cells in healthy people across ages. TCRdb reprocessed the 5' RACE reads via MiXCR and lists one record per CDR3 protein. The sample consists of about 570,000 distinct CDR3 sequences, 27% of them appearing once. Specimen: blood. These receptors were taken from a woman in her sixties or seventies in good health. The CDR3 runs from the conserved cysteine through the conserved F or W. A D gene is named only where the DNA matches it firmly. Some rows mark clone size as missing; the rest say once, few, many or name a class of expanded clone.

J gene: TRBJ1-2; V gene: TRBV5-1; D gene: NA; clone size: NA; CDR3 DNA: TGCGCCAGCAGCTTGAATTGGTACATCGACGGCTGCGCCTTC; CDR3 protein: CASSLNWYIDGCAF
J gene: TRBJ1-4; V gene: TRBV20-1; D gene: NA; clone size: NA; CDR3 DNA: TGCAGTGCTAGAGCAGGGCTTAGTGAAAAACTGTTTTTT; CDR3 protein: CSARAGLSEKLFF
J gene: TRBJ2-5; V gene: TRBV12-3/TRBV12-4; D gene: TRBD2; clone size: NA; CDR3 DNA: TGTGCCAGCAGTCAGAGCGGGGGGGAAGGCGAGACCCAGTACTTC; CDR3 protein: CASSQSGGEGETQYF
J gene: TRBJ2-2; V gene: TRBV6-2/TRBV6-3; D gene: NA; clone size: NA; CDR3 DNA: TGTGCCAGCAGCTTACTAGTAGCGAACACCGGGGAGCTGTTTTTT; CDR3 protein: CASSLLVANTGELFF
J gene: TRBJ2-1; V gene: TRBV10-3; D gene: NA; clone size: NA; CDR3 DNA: TGTGCCATCACTACGTCGGGCGGACCCTCCTACAATGAGCAGTTCTTC; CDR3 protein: CAITTSGGPSYNEQFF
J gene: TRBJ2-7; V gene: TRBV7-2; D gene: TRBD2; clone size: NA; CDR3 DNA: TGTGCCAGCAGCCTGACTAGCGGGAGGACCTACTACGAGCAGTACTTC; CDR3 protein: CASSLTSGRTYYEQYF
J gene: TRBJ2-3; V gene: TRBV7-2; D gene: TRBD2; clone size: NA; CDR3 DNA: TGTGCCAGCAGCTTAAGCGGGGGGCGGAGCACAGATACGCAGTATTTT; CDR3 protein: CASSLSGGRSTDTQYF
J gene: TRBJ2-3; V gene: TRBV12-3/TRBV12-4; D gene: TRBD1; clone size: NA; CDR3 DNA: TGTGCCAGCAGTCCCAGGACAGGGGGAAGTGATACGCAGTATTTT; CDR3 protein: CASSPRTGGSDTQYF
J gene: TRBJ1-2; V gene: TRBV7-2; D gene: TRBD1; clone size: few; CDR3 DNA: TGTGCCAGCAGCTCAGACAGGGAGGACTATGGCTACACCTTC; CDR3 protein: CASSSDREDYGYTF
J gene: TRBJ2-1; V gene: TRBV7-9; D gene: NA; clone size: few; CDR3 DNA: TGTGCCAGCGGTCCTATGGGGAATGAGCAGTTCTTC; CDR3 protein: CASGPMGNEQFF
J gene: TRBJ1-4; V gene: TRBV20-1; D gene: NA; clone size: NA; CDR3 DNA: TGCAGTGCTAGAGGGGGTCTAACGGGGGACGCAACTAATGAAAAACTGTTTTTT; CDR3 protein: CSARGGLTGDATNEKLFF
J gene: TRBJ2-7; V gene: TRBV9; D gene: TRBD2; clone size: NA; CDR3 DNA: TGTGCCGGCAGCGTGGCCGGGACTACCCATTACGAGCAGTACTTC; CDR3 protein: CAGSVAGTTHYEQYF
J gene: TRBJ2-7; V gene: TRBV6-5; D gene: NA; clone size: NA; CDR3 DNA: TGTGCCAGCAGTTACTCGAATTTGGGGAATGAGCAGTACTTC; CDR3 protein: CASSYSNLGNEQYF
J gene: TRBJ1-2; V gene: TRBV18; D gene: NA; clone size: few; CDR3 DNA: TGTGCCAGCTCACCGCCAGCTAACTATGGCTACACCTTC; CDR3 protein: CASSPPANYGYTF
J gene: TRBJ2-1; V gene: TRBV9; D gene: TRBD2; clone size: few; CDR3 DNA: TGTGCCAGCAGCTCCACTAGCGGGGACTACAATGAGCAGTTCTTC; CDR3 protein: CASSSTSGDYNEQFF
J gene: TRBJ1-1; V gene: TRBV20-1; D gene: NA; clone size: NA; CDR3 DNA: TGCAGTGCTAGACGAACAGGGTCGGCGACTGAAGCTTTCTTT; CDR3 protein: CSARRTGSATEAFF
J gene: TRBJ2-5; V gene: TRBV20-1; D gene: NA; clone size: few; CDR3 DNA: TGCAGTGCTGAGCGCTGGGGGTATGAGACCCAGTACTTC; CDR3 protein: CSAERWGYETQYF
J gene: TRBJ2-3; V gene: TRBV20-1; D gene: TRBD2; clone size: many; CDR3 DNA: TGCAGTGCCTCCCCGGGACTAGCGACAGATACGCAGTATTTT; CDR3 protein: CSASPGLATDTQYF
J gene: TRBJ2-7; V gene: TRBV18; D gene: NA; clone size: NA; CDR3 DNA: TGTGCCAGCTCACCACCGGTAGAACTAGACGAGCAGTACTTC; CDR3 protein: CASSPPVELDEQYF
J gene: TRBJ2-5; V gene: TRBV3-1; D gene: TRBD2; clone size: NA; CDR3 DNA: TGTGCCAGCGGCCAAGATGGACTAGCGGGGTTCCAAGAGACCCAGTACTTC; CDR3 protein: CASGQDGLAGFQETQYF
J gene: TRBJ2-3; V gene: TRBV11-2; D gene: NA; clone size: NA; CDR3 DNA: TGTGCCAGCAGCCGCATCATGACCCTCCCAGATACGCAGTATTTT; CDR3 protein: CASSRIMTLPDTQYF
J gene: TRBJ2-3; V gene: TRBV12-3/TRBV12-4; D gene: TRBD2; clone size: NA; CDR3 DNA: TGTGCCAGCAGCTCAGGGAGGGCAGCGAGAGCAGATACGCAGTATTTT; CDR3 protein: CASSSGRAARADTQYF
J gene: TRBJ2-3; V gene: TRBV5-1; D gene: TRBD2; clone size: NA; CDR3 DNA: TGCGCCAGCGGGACTAGCGGTCTCGGGGATACGCAGTATTTT; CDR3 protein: CASGTSGLGDTQYF
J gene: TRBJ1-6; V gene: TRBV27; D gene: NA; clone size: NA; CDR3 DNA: TGTGCCAGCAGTTTCTATAATTCACCCCTCCACTTT; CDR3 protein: CASSFYNSPLHF
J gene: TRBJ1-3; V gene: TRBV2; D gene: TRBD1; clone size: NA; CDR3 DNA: TGTGCCAGTTCCGGGACAGGGGGAGGAAACACCATATATTTT; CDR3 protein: CASSGTGGGNTIYF
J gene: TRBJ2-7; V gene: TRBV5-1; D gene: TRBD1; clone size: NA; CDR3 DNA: TGCGCCAGCAGCTTGATACAGGGGGCGCTTAGCGAGCAGTACTTC; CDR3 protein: CASSLIQGALSEQYF
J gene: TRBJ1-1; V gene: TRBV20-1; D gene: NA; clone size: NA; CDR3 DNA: TGCAGTGCTAGAGACGGCACAATTAACACTGAAGCTTTCTTT; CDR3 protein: CSARDGTINTEAFF
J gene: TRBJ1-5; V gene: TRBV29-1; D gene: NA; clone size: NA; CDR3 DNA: TGCAGCGTTGCCGCCGGAGGCGGTCAGCCCCAGCATTTT; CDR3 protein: CSVAAGGGQPQHF
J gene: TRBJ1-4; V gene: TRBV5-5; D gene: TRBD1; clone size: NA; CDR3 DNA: TGTGCCAGCAGCTCGGGACAGGGTACTGAAAAACTGTTTTTT; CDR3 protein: CASSSGQGTEKLFF
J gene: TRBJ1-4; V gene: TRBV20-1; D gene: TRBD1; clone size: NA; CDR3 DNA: TGCAGTGCTAGAGACTCGACAGGGGGAGGAAAACTGTTTTTT; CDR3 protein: CSARDSTGGGKLFF
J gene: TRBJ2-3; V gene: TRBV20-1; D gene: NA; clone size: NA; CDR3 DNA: TGCAGTGTTGGAATCCGGGACTCCTCCACAGATACGCAGTATTTT; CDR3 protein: CSVGIRDSSTDTQYF
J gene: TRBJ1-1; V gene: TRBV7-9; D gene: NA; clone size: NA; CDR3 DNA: TGTGCCAGCAGCTCCCCGCGACTAGGGAACACTGAAGCTTTCTTT; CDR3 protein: CASSSPRLGNTEAFF
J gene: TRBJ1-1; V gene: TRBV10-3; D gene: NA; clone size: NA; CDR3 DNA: TGTGCCATCACCATGGACCCTGACGCTGAAGCTTTCTTT; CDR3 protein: CAITMDPDAEAFF
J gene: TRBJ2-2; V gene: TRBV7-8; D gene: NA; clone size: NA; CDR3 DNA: TGTGCCAGCAGCCCCTTGAGAATCGCGAACACCGGGGAGCTGTTTTTT; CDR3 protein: CASSPLRIANTGELFF
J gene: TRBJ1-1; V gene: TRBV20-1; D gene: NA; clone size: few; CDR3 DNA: TGCAGTGCTCGTGGGGACCGGGGGAGCTTCTTT; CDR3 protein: CSARGDRGSFF
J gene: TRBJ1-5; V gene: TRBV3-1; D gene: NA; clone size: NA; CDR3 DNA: TGTGCCAGCAGCCAAGATTATTACGGTTATCAGCCCCAGCATTTT; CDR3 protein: CASSQDYYGYQPQHF
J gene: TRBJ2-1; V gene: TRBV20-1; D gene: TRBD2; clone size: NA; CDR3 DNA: TGCAGTGCCCGCAAAGGGGCGGGGGTCTCATATGAGCAGTTCTTC; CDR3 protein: CSARKGAGVSYEQFF
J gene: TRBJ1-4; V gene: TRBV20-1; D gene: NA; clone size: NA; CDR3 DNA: TGCAGTGCTACAGGGTTGACTAATGAAAAACTGTTTTTT; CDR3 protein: CSATGLTNEKLFF
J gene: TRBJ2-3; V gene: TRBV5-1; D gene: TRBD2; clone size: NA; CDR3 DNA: TGCGCCAGCAGCTTTCAAGTCCCGGGACTAGGTTACGATACGCAGTATTTT; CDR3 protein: CASSFQVPGLGYDTQYF
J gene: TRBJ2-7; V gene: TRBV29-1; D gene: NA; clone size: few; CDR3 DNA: TGCAGCGTTGGAGAGGTGAGCTCCTACGAGCAGTACTTC; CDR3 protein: CSVGEVSSYEQYF
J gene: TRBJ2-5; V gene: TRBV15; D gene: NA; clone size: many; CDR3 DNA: TGTGCCACCAGCAGTAGACTTGGAGAGACCCAGTACTTC; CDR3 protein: CATSSRLGETQYF
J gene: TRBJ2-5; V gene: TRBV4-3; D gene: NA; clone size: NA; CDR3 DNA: TGCGCCAGCAGCCAAGAGGGGGCGCGAGAGACCCAGTACTTC; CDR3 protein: CASSQEGARETQYF
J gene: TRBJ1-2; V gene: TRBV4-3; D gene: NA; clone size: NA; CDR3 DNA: TGCGCCAGCAGCCCTGACAGAGTAAACTATGGCTACACCTTC; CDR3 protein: CASSPDRVNYGYTF
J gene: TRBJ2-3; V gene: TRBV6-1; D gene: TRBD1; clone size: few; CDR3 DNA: TGTGCCAGCACTAAACAGGGGGGTAGCACAGATACACAGTATTTT; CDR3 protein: CASTKQGGSTDTQYF
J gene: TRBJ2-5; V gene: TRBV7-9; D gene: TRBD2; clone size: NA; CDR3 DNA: TGTGCCAGCAGCTTAAGGAACGCCGGGGGGGAGACCCAGTACTTC; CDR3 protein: CASSLRNAGGETQYF
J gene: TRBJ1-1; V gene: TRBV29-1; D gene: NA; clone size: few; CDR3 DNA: TGCAGCGTTAGAGAAGGGGCGAACACTGAAGCTTTCTTT; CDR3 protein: CSVREGANTEAFF
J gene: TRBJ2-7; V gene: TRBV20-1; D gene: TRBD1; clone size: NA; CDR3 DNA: TGCAGTGCTAGATCTAGGGGGCCGATCGAGCAGTACTTC; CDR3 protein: CSARSRGPIEQYF
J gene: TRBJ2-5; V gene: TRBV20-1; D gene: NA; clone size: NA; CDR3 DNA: TGCAGTGCTGGGAGACCGACCGGGACGGTAGAGACCCAGTACTTC; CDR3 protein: CSAGRPTGTVETQYF
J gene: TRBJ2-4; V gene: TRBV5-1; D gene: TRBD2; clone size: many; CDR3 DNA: TGCGCCAGCAGCTTGGTAGGACTAGCGGGGGCCTTAGCCAAAAACATTCAGTACTTC; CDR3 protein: CASSLVGLAGALAKNIQYF
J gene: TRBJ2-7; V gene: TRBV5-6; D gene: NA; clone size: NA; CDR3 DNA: TGTGCCAGCAGCCGCCCATTCCCCTCCTACGAGCAGTACTTC; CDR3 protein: CASSRPFPSYEQYF
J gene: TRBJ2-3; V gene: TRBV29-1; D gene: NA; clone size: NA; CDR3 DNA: TGCAGCGGAGCAGGTTTAGATACGCAGTATTTT; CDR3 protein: CSGAGLDTQYF
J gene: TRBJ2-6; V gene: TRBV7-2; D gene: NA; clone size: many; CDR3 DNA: TGTGCCAGCAGCCCCCAGATTTCTGGGGCCAACGTCCTGACTTTC; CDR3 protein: CASSPQISGANVLTF
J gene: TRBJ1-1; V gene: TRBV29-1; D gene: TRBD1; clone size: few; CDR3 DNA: TGCAGCGTTGGGACAGGGGCCATGAACACTGAAGCTTTCTTT; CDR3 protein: CSVGTGAMNTEAFF
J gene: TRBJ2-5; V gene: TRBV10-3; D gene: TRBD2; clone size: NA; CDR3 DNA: TGTGCCATCAGCCCTCTACGTCTAGCGGGGGGACGATCCCAAGAGACCCAGTACTTC; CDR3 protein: CAISPLRLAGGRSQETQYF
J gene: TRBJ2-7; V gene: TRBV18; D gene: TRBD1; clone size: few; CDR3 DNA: TGTGCCAGCTCACCAAATACAGGGGGCCGCTACGAGCAGTACTTC; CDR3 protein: CASSPNTGGRYEQYF